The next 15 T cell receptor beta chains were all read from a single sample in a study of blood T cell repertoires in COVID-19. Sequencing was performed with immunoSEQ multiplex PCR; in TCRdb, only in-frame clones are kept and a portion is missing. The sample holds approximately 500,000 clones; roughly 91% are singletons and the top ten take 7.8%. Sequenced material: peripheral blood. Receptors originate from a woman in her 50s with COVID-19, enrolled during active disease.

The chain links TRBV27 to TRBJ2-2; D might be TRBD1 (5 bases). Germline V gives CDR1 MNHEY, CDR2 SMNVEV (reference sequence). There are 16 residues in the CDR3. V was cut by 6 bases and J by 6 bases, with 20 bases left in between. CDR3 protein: CASSLYPQVAAGELFF. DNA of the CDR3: TGTGCCAGCAGCCTCTACCCACAGGTTGCCGCCGGGGAGCTGTTTTTT.

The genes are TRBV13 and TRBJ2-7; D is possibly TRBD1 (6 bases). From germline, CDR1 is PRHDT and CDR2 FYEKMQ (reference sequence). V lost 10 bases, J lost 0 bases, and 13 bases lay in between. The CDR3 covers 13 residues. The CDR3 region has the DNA TGTGCCACCTCCCAGGGGAGCTCCTACGAGCAGTACTTC. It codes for CATSQGSSYEQYF.

The CDR3 region is CASSPRGQGMPEAFF. The CDR3 nucleotides are TGTGCCAGCAGTCCCCGCGGACAGGGAATGCCTGAAGCTTTCTTT. The chain has TRBV27 and TRBJ1-1; 8 nucleotides agree with TRBD1. V lost 5 bases and J lost 6; bases outside the gene matches: 11. The CDR3 runs to 15 residues. The germline gives CDR1 MNHEY, CDR2 SMNVEV (reference sequence).

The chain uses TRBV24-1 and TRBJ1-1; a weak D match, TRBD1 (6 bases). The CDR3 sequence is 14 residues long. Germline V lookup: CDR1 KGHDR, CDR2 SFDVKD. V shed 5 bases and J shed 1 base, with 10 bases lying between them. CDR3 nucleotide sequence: TGTGCCACCAGTGGGGCAGGGGAGAACACTGAAGCTTTCTTT. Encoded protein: CATSGAGENTEAFF.

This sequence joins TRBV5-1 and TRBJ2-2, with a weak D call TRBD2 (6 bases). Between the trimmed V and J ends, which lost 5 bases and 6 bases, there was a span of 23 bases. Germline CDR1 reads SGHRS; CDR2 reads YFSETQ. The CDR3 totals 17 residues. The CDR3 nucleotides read TGCGCCAGCAGTTTCACCGTGGGGGGAAGTAGCGCCGGGGAGCTGTTTTTT. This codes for CASSFTVGGSSAGELFF.

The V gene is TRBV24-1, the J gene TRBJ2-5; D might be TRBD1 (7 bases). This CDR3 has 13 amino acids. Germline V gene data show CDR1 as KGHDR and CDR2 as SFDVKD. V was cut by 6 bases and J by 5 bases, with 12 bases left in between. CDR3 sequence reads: CATSQGGSETQYF. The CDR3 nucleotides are TGTGCCACCAGTCAGGGGGGATCGGAGACCCAGTACTTC.

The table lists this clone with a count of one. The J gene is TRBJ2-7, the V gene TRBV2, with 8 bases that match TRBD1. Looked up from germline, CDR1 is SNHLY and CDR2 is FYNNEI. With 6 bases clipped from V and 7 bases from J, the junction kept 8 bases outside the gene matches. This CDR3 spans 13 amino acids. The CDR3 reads CASRRDRRDEQYF. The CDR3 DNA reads TGTGCCAGCAGACGGGACAGGAGAGATGAGCAGTACTTC.

CDR3 amino acids: CASSLGQGRDQFF. Written as DNA, the CDR3 is TGTGCCAGCAGCTTAGGACAGGGTAGGGATCAGTTCTTC. The V call is TRBV7-9, the J call TRBJ2-1, with 7 bases identical to TRBD1. CDR1 SEHNR and CDR2 FQNEAQ come from the germline V gene (reference sequence). J gave up 13 bases and V 1 base, and 7 bases lay outside the gene matches. The CDR3 sequence is 13 residues long.

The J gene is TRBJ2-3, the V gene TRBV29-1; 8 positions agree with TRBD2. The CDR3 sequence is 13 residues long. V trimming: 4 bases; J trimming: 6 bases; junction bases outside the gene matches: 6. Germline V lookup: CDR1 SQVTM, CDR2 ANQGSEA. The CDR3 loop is CSVVGSGGDTQYF. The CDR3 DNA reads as TGCAGCGTTGTCGGGTCGGGGGGGGATACGCAGTATTTT.

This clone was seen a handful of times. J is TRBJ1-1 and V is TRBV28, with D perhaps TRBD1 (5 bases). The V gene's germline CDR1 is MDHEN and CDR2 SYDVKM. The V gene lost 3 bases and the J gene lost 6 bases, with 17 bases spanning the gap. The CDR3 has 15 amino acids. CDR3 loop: CASSLRGGRGPEAFF. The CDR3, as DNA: TGTGCCAGCAGTTTGAGGGGAGGTAGGGGCCCTGAAGCTTTCTTT.

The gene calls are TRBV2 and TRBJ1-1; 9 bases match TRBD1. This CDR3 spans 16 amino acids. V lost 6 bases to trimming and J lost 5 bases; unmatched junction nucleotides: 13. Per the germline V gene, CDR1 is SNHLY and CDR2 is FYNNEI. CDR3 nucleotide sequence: TGTGCCAGCAGAGGTCCACAGGGGGCGTTCAGGACTGAAGCTTTCTTT. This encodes CASRGPQGAFRTEAFF.

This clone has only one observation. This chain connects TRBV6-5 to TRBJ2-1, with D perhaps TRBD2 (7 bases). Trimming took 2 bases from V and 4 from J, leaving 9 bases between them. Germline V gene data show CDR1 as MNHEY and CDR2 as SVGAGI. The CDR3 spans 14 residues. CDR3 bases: TGTGCCAGCAGTTACAGGGGGGGGTACAATGAGCAGTTCTTC. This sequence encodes CASSYRGGYNEQFF.

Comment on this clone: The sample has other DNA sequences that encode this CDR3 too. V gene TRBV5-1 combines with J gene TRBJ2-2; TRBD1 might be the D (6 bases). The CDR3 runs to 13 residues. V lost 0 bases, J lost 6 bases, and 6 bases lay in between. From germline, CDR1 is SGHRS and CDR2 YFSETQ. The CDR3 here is CASSLEGAGELFF. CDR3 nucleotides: TGCGCCAGCAGCTTGGAGGGGGCCGGGGAGCTGTTTTTT. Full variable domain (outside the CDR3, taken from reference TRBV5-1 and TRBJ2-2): KAGVTQTPRYLIKTRGQQVTLSCSPISGHRSVSWYQQTPGQGLQFLFEYFSETQRNKGNFPGRFSGRQFSNSRSEMNVSTLELGDSALYLCASSLEGAGELFFGEGSRLTVL.

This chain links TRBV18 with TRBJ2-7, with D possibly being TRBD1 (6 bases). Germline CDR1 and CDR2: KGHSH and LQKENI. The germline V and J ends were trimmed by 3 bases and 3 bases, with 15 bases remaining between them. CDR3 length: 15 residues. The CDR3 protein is CASSPQTGTHYEQYF. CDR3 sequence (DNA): TGTGCCAGCTCACCGCAGACAGGAACACACTACGAGCAGTACTTC.

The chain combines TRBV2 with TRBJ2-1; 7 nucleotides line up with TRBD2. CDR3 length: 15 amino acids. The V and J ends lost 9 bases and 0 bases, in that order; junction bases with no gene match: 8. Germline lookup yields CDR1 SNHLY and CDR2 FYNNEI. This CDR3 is CASTRGLTSYNEQFF. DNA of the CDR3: TGTGCCAGTACAAGGGGACTAACCTCCTACAATGAGCAGTTCTTC.